This T cell receptor beta chain came from a study of Graves' ophthalmopathy and Graves' hyperthyroidism. RNA transcripts served as template for amplifying TCR beta CDR3 sequences. Amplification began with first-round RT-PCR using HTBI primers, then second-round multiplex PCR was performed. MiXCR, run by TCRdb on the multiplex PCR reads, gives a single entry per CDR3 protein. The sample yields some 240,000 distinct CDR3 sequences, 45% seen once. Patients were excluded if they had other autoimmune diseases or uncontrolled infections, and likewise if pregnancy or lactation applied. Orbital computed tomography, thyroid ultrasound, TRAb, serum thyroxine and clinical symptoms formed the basis of diagnosis. PBMCs had their origin in fresh peripheral blood (about 10 ml). This clonotype is medium-sized. The CDR3 is made up of 15 amino acids. V trimming: 0 bases; J trimming: 5 bases; junction bases outside the gene matches: 6. Germline values: CDR1 MGHRA, CDR2 YSYEKL.

Sequencing input: peripheral blood. The TCR originated in an adult man with Graves' ophthalmopathy. V and J are TRBV4-1 and TRBJ1-2, with 7 bases matching TRBD1. In nucleotides, the CDR3 is TGCGCCAGCAGCCAAGAGAACAGGGGAGGGTATGGCTACACCTTC. It specifies CASSQENRGGYGYTF.